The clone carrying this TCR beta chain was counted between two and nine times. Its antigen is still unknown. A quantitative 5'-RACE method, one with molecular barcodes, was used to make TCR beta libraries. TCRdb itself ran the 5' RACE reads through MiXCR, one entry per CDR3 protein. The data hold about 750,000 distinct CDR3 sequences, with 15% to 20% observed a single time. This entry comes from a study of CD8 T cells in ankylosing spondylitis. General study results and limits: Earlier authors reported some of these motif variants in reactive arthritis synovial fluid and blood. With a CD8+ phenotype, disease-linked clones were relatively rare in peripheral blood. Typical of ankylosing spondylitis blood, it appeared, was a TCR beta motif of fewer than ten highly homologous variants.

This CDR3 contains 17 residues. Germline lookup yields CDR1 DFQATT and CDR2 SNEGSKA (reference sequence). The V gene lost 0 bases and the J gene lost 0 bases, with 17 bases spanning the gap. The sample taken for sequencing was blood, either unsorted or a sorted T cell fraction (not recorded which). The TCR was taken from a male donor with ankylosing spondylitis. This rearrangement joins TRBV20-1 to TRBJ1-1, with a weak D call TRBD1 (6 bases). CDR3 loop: CSARDRVRGQMNTEAFF. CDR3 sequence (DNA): TGCAGTGCTAGAGATCGGGTCAGGGGACAAATGAACACTGAAGCTTTCTTT.